This entry describes one TCR beta chain. The sample belongs to a study of blood T cell repertoires in COVID-19. The CDR3 has 15 residues. V shed 4 bases, J shed 0 bases, and the junction held 1 base outside the gene matches. Germline values: CDR1 SGHNT, CDR2 YENEEA. Study members were between about 18 and 100 years old and lived in 24 US regions. Clinical histories supplied by participants themselves formed the basis of cohort assignment. What the recovered Cohort 3 donors had was two negative PCRs, clearance, or symptom resolution. Methods used by the authors: Amplification of reference gene primers provided the estimated nucleated cell counts. Sequencing used immunoSEQ multiplex PCR; TCRdb keeps in-frame clones, though not all of them. From that table come the V and J calls and clone size; the DNA was used to work out D and trimming. The profile shows hundreds of thousands of clones, 85% of them singletons.

The sample taken for sequencing was PBMCs or T cells enriched from blood (not recorded which). This TCR was sampled from a man aged 35 to 55 who had recovered from COVID-19. The rearrangement joins TRBV11-3 to TRBJ2-2; 8 bases agree with TRBD2. The CDR3 bases are TGTGCCAGCAGCTCGGGACTAGCGAACACCGGGGAGCTGTTTTTT. Its protein is CASSSGLANTGELFF.